These T cell receptor beta chains were read from a single sample in a study of human T cells and chemical hapten exposure. TCRdb analysed the RACE reads with MiXCR anew, one entry per CDR3 protein. Of 350,000 to 400,000 distinct CDR3 sequences listed, roughly 4.6% are singletons. The sequences come from whole blood, collected in connection with sensitization to the hapten diphenylcyclopropenone (DPC). Receptors originate from a woman aged 45-65 years with alopecia areata. Some clones in this sample may be carry-over from other donors' samples. The conserved cysteine and the conserved F or W are not part of the CDR3 here.

>TRBV20-1|TRBJ2-3
SAATPLAGVTDTQY
>TRBV12-3/TRBV12-4|TRBJ2-5
ATGTRRETQY
>TRBV7-2|TRBJ2-3
ASSILRTQY
>TRBV5-1|TRBJ1-2
ASTRDTANYGYT
>TRBV6-6|TRBJ1-1
ASSYFTGENTEAF
>TRBV11-2|TRBJ2-3
ASSLEAGADTQY
>TRBV4-2|TRBJ2-3
ASGGNSTDTQY
>TRBV21-1|TRBJ2-1
ASSKTTQRGYEQF
>TRBV28|TRBJ2-7
ASSHLGGGSGNSYEQY
>TRBV4-1|TRBJ1-4
ASSQDRGYDEKLF
>TRBV7-9|TRBJ2-5
ASSSQYEETQY
>TRBV7-2|TRBJ1-3
ASSSYAGTATNTIY
>TRBV5-1|TRBJ2-5
ASKTSQETQY
>TRBV27|TRBJ2-3
ASSPSRTDTQY
>TRBV5-1|TRBJ2-3
ASSLGSSGVTDTQY
>TRBV27|TRBJ2-3
ASSFHGDTQY
>TRBV4-1|TRBJ1-1
ASSPLGQSLNTEAF
>TRBV9|TRBJ1-2
ASSAQTDRPNYGYT
>TRBV12-3/TRBV12-4|TRBJ1-5
ASSPRVPRSVGPQH
>TRBV7-9|TRBJ2-3
ASSLRPSGTDTQY
>TRBV5-1|TRBJ2-2
TSSLATGAGELF
>TRBV7-2|TRBJ1-5
ASSLVGVGPQH
>TRBV7-9|TRBJ2-7
ASSLGRDHEQY
>TRBV6-2/TRBV6-3|TRBJ2-1
ASSQNPGAQF